This TCR beta chain was profiled in a study of T cell repertoires in cytomegalovirus infection. Study-wide context: Recently identified HLA-C-restricted and well-studied HLA-B-restricted CMV epitopes were used. Indicated by public TCR beta signatures were CMV infection and matching HLA type.

Notes on the study in general: Totalled public TCR beta family frequency picked out people who carried CMV plus the relevant HLA. In two of eight donors, the top clonotype was HLA-C-restricted CMV-specific.

Germline V gene lookup returns CDR1 KGHSH and CDR2 LQKENI. The CDR3 has 14 residues. Deletions cut 0 bases from V and 10 bases from J, with 13 bases between. MiXCR, run by TCRdb on the reads, gives a single entry per CDR3 protein. The sample includes about 830,000 distinct CDR3 sequences, approximately 32% of them seen just once. To note about this clonotype: Its target is not known.

The TCR was taken from a human donor in good health (CMV status not recorded). Some clones in this sample may be carry-over from other donors' samples. The chain is built from TRBV18 and TRBJ1-3; D uncertain. The sample consisted of cultured CD8+ T cells from PBMCs, taken from culture after CMV antigen stimulation. The CDR3 DNA follows: TGTGCCAGCTCACCACCGCGAGGGTTCGGGACCATATATTTT. It yields the protein CASSPPRGFGTIYF.